A single sample gave rise to the 20 T cell receptor beta chains below, sequenced in a study of shared clonotypes between healthy human individuals. Sequencing used immunoSEQ multiplex PCR; TCRdb keeps in-frame clones, though not all of them. The sample has millions of clones, 90% to 95% seen once. CD45RO-negative, CCR7-selected cells formed the naive CD8 fraction, which excluded terminally differentiated effector memory CD45RA+ cells. Specimen: naive CD8+ T cells from PBMCs. These receptors were taken from a man younger than 35 in good health. Some clones in this sample may be carry-over from other donors' samples.

The chain uses TRBV5-1 and TRBJ1-2, with 9 bases identical to TRBD1. This CDR3 is 14 amino acids long. V trimming: 4 bases; J trimming: 4 bases; junction bases outside the gene matches: 5. Germline V gives CDR1 SGHRS, CDR2 YFSETQ. CDR3 amino acids: CASSGTGGAYGYTF. DNA of the CDR3: TGCGCCAGCAGCGGAACAGGGGGCGCCTATGGCTACACCTTC.

Comment on this clone: The same CDR3 is also encoded by other DNA sequences in this sample. This rearrangement joins TRBV28 to TRBJ2-7, with 15 nucleotides matching TRBD2. Germline V CDR1 and CDR2: MDHEN, SYDVKM. The CDR3 is 15 amino acids. After removal of 6 bases from V and 4 bases from J, the junction contained 4 bases not matched to a gene. The CDR3 spells CASSPGLAGGYEQYF. Written as DNA, the CDR3 is TGTGCCAGCAGCCCGGGACTAGCGGGAGGATACGAGCAGTACTTC.

The V call is TRBV27, the J call TRBJ2-2; TRBD2 aligns across 13 bases. The CDR3 contains 19 residues. Germline V gene data show CDR1 as MNHEY and CDR2 as SMNVEV (reference sequence). The V gene end was trimmed by 5 bases and the J gene end by 3 bases; junction bases not matched to a gene: 12. The CDR3 nucleotides read TGTGCCAGCAGTGCCCGGGAACTAGCGGGAGGGGCTGACACCGGGGAGCTGTTTTTT. Amino acids: CASSARELAGGADTGELFF.

The chain employs TRBV27 and TRBJ2-7; TRBD2 matches at 7 bases. CDR3 length: 13 residues. Germline-derived CDR1 and CDR2 are MNHEY and SMNVEV (reference sequence). V was clipped by 2 bases and J by 5 bases; unmatched bases: 3. DNA for the CDR3: TGTGCCAGCAGTTTAATACTAGCGAACGAGCAGTACTTC. Translating gives CASSLILANEQYF.

The V and J genes are TRBV27 and TRBJ2-7; 8 nucleotides match TRBD2. Germline assignment: CDR1 MNHEY and CDR2 SMNVEV (reference sequence). This CDR3 has 14 amino acids. The junction had 6 bases not matched to a gene; V was cut back by 4 bases and J by 4 bases. CDR3 coding DNA: TGTGCCAGCAGTTATGCGGGAGGTCGATACGAGCAGTACTTC. Amino acid sequence: CASSYAGGRYEQYF.

This rearrangement joins TRBV7-6 to TRBJ2-1, with D possibly called TRBD1 or TRBD2 (5 bases each). CDR1 SGHVS and CDR2 FNYEAQ come from the germline V gene. The germline V and J ends were trimmed by 6 bases and 5 bases, with 14 bases remaining between them. CDR3 length: 14 amino acids. The CDR3 bases are TGTGCCAGCAGATCCGCTGGGACCGACAATGAGCAGTTCTTC. Amino acid sequence: CASRSAGTDNEQFF.

The chain employs TRBV6-1 and TRBJ2-7, with D uncertain. The ends were cut back, 2 bases at V and 3 bases at J, with 5 bases in the middle. Germline V lookup: CDR1 MNHNS, CDR2 SASEGT. This CDR3 is 12 amino acids long. The CDR3 sequence: CASSEWVYEQYF. CDR3 in DNA: TGTGCCAGCAGTGAATGGGTCTACGAGCAGTACTTC.

The chain couples TRBV7-9 to TRBJ2-5; 10 nucleotides agree with TRBD2. Trimming at V came to 5 bases and at J to 3 bases, leaving 9 bases not matched to a gene. Germline V CDR1 and CDR2: SEHNR, FQNEAQ (reference sequence). The CDR3 is 16 residues long. The CDR3, as DNA: TGTGCCAGCAGCCCACCCCTCCTAGCGGGAGAAGAGACCCAGTACTTC. This encodes CASSPPLLAGEETQYF.

This chain links TRBV7-9 with TRBJ2-5, with 7 nucleotides matching TRBD1. This CDR3 is 15 amino acids long. Per germline, CDR1 SEHNR and CDR2 FQNEAQ (reference sequence). V trimming: 4 bases; J trimming: 5 bases; junction bases outside the gene matches: 10. CDR3 DNA sequence: TGTGCCAGCAGCTCCCGCCACAGGGGAGAGGAGACCCAGTACTTC. This sequence encodes CASSSRHRGEETQYF.

The gene calls are TRBV29-1 and TRBJ2-1; 7 bases map to TRBD1. The CDR3 extends over 12 amino acids. J gave up 6 bases and V 4 bases, and 3 bases lay outside the gene matches. CDR1 is SQVTM and CDR2 is ANQGSEA in the germline V gene. The CDR3 DNA reads as TGCAGCGTTGCACAGGGGCCCAATGAGCAGTTCTTC. Translation: CSVAQGPNEQFF.

The chain carries TRBV4-1 and TRBJ2-1; 7 nucleotides align to TRBD1. V trimming: 3 bases; J trimming: 7 bases; junction bases outside the gene matches: 9. Per germline, CDR1 MGHRA and CDR2 YSYEKL. The CDR3 runs 15 residues. The CDR3 here is CASSHTGVRLNEQFF. For the CDR3, the DNA is TGCGCCAGCAGCCACACAGGGGTTCGTTTAAATGAGCAGTTCTTC.

This clone has a single count. The chain is built from TRBV11-2 and TRBJ2-7; the D gene is possibly TRBD2 (5 bases). CDR1 SGHAT and CDR2 FQNNGV come from the germline V gene. CDR3 length: 18 residues. V lost 2 bases to trimming and J lost 0 bases, with 20 bases between them. The CDR3 coding sequence is TGTGCCAGCAGCTTACAACTCCCCAGGAGGACCCTCTCCTACGAGCAGTACTTC. It is translated as CASSLQLPRRTLSYEQYF.

The CDR3 DNA reads as TGTGCCAGCAGTGAAGTGAGACCCGGGGCCAACGTCCTGACTTTC. This sequence encodes CASSEVRPGANVLTF. The chain joins TRBV6-1 to TRBJ2-6; no definite D call. Germline V CDR1 and CDR2: MNHNS, SASEGT. The CDR3 has 15 residues. V lost 1 base and J 4 bases, leaving 8 bases between the germline ends.

DNA for the CDR3: TGTGCCAGCAGCCCGGGACAGCCATCGTATAGCAATCAGCCCCAGCATTTT. It yields the protein CASSPGQPSYSNQPQHF. The gene calls are TRBV27 and TRBJ1-5; 7 nucleotides match TRBD1. Looked up from germline, CDR1 is MNHEY and CDR2 is SMNVEV (reference sequence). This CDR3 spans 17 amino acids. V lost 6 bases to trimming and J lost 0 bases; unmatched junction nucleotides: 11.

This sequence joins TRBV19 and TRBJ2-3; the D gene is possibly TRBD2 (6 bases). Germline lookup yields CDR1 LNHDA and CDR2 SQIVND (reference sequence). Trimming stripped 4 bases from V and 4 bases from J, with 9 bases between. The CDR3 runs to 13 residues. For the CDR3, the DNA is TGTGCCAGTAGTACGGGACTCTCAGATACGCAGTATTTT. This codes for CASSTGLSDTQYF.

This chain connects TRBV4-3 to TRBJ1-2; TRBD1 agrees at 7 bases. Germline V CDR1 and CDR2: LGHNA, YSLEER. The V and J ends lost 4 bases and 5 bases, in that order; junction bases with no gene match: 7. The CDR3 runs 14 residues. The CDR3 DNA is TGCGCCAGCAGCCCCGGGACAGAGATGTATGGCTACACCTTC. This sequence encodes CASSPGTEMYGYTF.

CDR3 coding DNA: TGTGCCAGCAGCGGGATTCCCAATGAGCAGTTCTTC. Its protein is CASSGIPNEQFF. The rearrangement uses TRBV7-8 and TRBJ2-1; D remains unclear. The germline gives CDR1 SGHVS, CDR2 FQNEAQ. The CDR3 is 12 amino acids. V lost 5 bases and J 6 bases, leaving 8 bases between the germline ends. Using reference TRBV7-8 and TRBJ2-1 for the parts outside the CDR3, the full variable domain is GAGVSQSPRYKVAKRGQDVALRCDPISGHVSLFWYQQALGQGPEFLTYFQNEAQLDKSGLPSDRFFAERPEGSVSTLKIQRTQQEDSAVYLCASSGIPNEQFFGPGTRLTVL.

The chain has TRBV15 and TRBJ2-7, with D unresolved. V lost 5 bases to trimming and J lost 1 base, with 9 bases between them. Germline CDR1 reads LNHNV; CDR2 reads YYDKDF (reference sequence). This CDR3 has 13 amino acids. The CDR3 reads CATSPYASYEQYF. The DNA for the CDR3 is TGTGCCACCAGCCCCTATGCGTCCTACGAGCAGTACTTC.

This chain uses TRBV7-9 with TRBJ2-3, with D possibly being TRBD2 (6 bases). Germline CDR1 SEHNR, CDR2 FQNEAQ (reference sequence). V was clipped by 5 bases and J by 3 bases, with 15 bases between them. The CDR3 is made up of 15 amino acids. In DNA form, the CDR3 reads TGTGCCAGCAGCCCTCCTACGGGAGCGACAGATACGCAGTATTTT. This sequence encodes CASSPPTGATDTQYF.

A remark on this clone: The identical CDR3 is also encoded by other nucleotide sequences in the sample. This chain links TRBV19 with TRBJ1-5; perhaps TRBD1 as D (5 bases). CDR1 is LNHDA and CDR2 is SQIVND in the germline V gene (reference sequence). The CDR3 loop spans 14 amino acids. V lost 3 bases, J lost 3 bases, and 9 bases lay in between. CDR3 protein: CASSIGDSNQPQHF. In DNA form, the CDR3 reads TGTGCCAGTAGTATCGGGGACTCCAATCAGCCCCAGCATTTT.